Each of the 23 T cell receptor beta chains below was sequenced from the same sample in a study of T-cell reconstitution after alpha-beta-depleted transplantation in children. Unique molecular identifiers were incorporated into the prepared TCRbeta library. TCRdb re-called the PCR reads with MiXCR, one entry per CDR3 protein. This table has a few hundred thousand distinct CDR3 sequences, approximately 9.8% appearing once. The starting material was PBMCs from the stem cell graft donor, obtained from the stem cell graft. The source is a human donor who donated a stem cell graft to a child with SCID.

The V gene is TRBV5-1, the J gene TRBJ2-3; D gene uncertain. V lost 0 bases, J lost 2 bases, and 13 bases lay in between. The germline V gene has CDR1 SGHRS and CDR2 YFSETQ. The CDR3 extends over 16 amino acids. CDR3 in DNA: TGCGCCAGCAGCTTGGTAGTAACCAGTAACACAGATACGCAGTATTTT. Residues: CASSLVVTSNTDTQYF.

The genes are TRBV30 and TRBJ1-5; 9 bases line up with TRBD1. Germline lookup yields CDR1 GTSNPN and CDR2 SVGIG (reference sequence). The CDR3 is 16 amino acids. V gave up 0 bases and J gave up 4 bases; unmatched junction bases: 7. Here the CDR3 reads CAWSVPRTGENQPQHF. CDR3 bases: TGTGCCTGGAGTGTACCCCGGACAGGGGAAAATCAGCCCCAGCATTTT.

CDR3 DNA sequence: TGTGCCAGCAGCTTAGGGACAGGGGAAGGACCCCTCCACTTT. Encoded protein: CASSLGTGEGPLHF. The chain links TRBV11-2 to TRBJ1-6; 9 positions agree with TRBD1. V was pared by 1 base and J by 12 bases, with 4 bases of the junction left unmatched. This CDR3 contains 14 residues. Germline V CDR1 and CDR2: SGHAT, FQNNGV.

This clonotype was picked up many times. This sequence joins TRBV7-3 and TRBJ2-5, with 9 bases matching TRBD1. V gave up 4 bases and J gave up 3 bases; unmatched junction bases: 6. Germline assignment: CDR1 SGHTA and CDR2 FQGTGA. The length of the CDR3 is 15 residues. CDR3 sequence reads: CASSWTGAEEETQYF. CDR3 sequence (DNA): TGTGCCAGCAGCTGGACAGGGGCGGAAGAAGAGACCCAGTACTTC.

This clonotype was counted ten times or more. The CDR3 loop reads CASSFFSGGVTNEQFF. CDR3 bases: TGTGCCAGCAGTTTTTTTAGCGGGGGGGTGACCAATGAGCAGTTCTTC. V and J are TRBV27 and TRBJ2-1; 11 positions match TRBD2. With 3 bases clipped from V and 6 bases from J, the junction kept 7 bases outside the gene matches. The CDR3 totals 16 residues. Looked up from germline, CDR1 is MNHEY and CDR2 is SMNVEV (reference sequence).

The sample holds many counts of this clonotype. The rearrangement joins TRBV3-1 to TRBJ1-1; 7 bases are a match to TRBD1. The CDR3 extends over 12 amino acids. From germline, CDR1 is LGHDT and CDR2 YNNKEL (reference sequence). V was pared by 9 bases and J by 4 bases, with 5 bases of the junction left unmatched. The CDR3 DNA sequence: TGTGCCAGAGATCAGGGGGGCACTGAAGCTTTCTTT. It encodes CARDQGGTEAFF.

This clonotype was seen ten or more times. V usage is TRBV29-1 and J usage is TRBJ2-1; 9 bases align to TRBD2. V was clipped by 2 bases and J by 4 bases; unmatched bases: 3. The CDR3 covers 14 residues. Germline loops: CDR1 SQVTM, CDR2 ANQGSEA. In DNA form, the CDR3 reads TGCAGCGTTGAAAGGCTAGCGGGGTACAATGAGCAGTTCTTC. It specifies CSVERLAGYNEQFF.

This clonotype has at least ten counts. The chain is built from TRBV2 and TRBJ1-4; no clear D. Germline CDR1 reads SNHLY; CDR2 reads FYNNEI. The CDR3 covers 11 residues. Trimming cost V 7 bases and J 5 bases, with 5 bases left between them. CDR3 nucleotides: TGTGCCAGCAAGCCAAATGAAAAACTGTTTTTT. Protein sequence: CASKPNEKLFF.

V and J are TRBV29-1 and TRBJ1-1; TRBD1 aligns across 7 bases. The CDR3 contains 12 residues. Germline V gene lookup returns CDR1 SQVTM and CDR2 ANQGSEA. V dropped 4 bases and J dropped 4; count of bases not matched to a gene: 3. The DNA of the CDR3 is TGCAGCGTTGTTTCAGGGGGCACTGAAGCTTTCTTT. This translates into CSVVSGGTEAFF.

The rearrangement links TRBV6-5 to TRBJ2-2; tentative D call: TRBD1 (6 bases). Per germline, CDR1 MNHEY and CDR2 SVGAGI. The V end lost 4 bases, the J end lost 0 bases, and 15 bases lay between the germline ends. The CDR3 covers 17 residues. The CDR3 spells CASSSPGHMTNTGELFF. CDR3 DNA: TGTGCCAGCAGTTCCCCGGGACACATGACGAACACCGGGGAGCTGTTTTTT.

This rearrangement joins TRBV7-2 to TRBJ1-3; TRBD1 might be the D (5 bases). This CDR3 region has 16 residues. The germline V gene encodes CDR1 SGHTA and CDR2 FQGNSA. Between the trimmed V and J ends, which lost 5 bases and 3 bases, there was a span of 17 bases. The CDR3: CASSTGTLDFGNTIYF. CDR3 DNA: TGTGCCAGCAGCACCGGGACCTTGGACTTTGGAAACACCATATATTTT.

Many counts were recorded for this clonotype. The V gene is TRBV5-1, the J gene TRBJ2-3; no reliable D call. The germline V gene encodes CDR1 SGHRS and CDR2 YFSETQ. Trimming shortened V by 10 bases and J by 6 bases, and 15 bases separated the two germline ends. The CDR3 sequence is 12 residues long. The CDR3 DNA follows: TGCGCCTCGTCGCGTCCCCAGGATACGCAGTATTTT. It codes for CASSRPQDTQYF.

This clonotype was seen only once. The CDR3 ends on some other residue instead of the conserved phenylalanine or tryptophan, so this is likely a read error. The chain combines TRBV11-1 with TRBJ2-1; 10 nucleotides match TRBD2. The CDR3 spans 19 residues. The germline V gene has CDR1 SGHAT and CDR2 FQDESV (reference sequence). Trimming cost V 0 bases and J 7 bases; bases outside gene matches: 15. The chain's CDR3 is CASSLATRSGGAKGNEQFL. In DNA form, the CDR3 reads TGTGCCAGCAGCTTAGCGACGAGGAGCGGGGGGGCGAAGGGTAATGAGCAGTTCTTG.

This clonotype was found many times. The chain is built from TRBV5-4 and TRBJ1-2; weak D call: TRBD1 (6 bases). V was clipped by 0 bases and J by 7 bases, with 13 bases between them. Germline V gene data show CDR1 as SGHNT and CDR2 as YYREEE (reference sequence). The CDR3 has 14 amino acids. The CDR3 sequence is CASSLGGEGGGYTF. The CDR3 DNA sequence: TGTGCCAGCAGCTTGGGTGGTGAGGGGGGTGGCTACACCTTC.

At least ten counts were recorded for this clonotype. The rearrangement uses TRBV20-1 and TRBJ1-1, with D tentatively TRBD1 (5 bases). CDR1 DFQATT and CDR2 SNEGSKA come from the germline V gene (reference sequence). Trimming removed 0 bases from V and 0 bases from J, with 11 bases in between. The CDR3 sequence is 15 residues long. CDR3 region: CSAREGGTLNTEAFF. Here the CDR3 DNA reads TGCAGTGCTAGAGAGGGGGGAACCCTGAACACTGAAGCTTTCTTT.

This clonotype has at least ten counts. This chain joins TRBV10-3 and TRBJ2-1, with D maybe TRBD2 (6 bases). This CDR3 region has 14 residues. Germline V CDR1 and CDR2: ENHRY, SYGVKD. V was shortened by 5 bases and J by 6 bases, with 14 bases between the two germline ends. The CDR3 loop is CAISKGGGANEQFF. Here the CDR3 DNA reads TGTGCCATCAGTAAAGGTGGCGGGGCCAATGAGCAGTTCTTC.

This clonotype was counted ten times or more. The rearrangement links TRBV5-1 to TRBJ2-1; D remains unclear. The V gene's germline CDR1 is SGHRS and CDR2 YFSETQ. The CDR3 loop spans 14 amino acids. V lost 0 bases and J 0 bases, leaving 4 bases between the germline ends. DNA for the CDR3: TGCGCCAGCAGCTTGGCCCACTCCTACAATGAGCAGTTCTTC. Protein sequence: CASSLAHSYNEQFF.

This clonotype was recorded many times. For the CDR3, the DNA is TGTGCCAGCAGGTATACAGGGGGGCCGAACACTGAAGCTTTCTTT. The encoded protein is CASRYTGGPNTEAFF. The rearrangement links TRBV5-6 to TRBJ1-1; 8 nucleotides agree with TRBD1. This CDR3 comprises 15 residues. Trimming at V came to 5 bases and at J to 1 base, leaving 7 bases not matched to a gene. Germline V gives CDR1 SGHDT, CDR2 YYEEEE.

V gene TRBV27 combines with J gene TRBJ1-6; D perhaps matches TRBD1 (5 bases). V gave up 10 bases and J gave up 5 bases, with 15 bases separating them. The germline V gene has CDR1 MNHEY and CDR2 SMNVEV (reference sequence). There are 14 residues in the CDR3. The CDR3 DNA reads TGTGCCACCCAGGGTTTGGGAAATAATTCACCCCTCCACTTT. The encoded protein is CATQGLGNNSPLHF.

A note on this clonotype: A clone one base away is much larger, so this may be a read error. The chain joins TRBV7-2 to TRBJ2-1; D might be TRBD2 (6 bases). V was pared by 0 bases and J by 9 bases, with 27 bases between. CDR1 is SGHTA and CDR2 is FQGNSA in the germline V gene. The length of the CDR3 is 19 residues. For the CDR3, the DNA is TGTGCCAGCAGCTTAGCTCCTGGGGGTGCGGGGTCAGGTTCCGGTGAGCAGTTCTTC. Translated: CASSLAPGGAGSGSGEQFF.

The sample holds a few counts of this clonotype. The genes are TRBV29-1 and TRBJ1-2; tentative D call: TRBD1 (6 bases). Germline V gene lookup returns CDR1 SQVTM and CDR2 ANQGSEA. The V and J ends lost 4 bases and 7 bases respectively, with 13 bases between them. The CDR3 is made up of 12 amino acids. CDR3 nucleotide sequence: TGCAGCGTTGGGGGGGGGGCGCTTGGCTACACCTTC. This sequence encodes CSVGGGALGYTF.

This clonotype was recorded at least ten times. CDR3 nucleotide sequence: TGCGCCAGCAGCTTGGCCCGGACAGGGGAAATCAACACTGAAGCTTTCTTT. Its translation: CASSLARTGEINTEAFF. The chain employs TRBV5-1 and TRBJ1-1; 9 bases align to TRBD1. The CDR3 is made up of 17 amino acids. Germline V gene sequence: CDR1 SGHRS, CDR2 YFSETQ. Germline trimming cut 0 bases from V and 2 bases from J; bases unmatched to any gene: 8.

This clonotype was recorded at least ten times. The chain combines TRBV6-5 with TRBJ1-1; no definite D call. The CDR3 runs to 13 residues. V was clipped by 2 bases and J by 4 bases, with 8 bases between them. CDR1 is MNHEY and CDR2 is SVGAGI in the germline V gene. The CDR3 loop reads CASSYRLGTEAFF. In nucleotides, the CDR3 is TGTGCCAGCAGTTACCGGTTAGGCACTGAAGCTTTCTTT.